Presented here are 19 T cell receptor beta chains from one specimen sequenced in a study of CD8+CD57+ T cells in acquired aplastic anemia. CD8+CD57+ cell expansion had been shown by flow cytometry in patients chosen for sequencing. TCR beta VDJ and CDR3 profiles were obtained from a genomic DNA template. TCRdb independently ran MiXCR on the reads; one entry per CDR3 protein. This table has about 160,000 distinct CDR3 sequences, 40% to 60% appearing once. Material: sorted CD4+, CD8+, or CD8+CD57+ T cells (not recorded which) from PBMCs. These receptors came from a human donor with aplastic anemia.

This rearrangement joins TRBV7-2 to TRBJ2-7; D possibly uses TRBD1 or TRBD2 (6 bases each). The germline V and J ends were trimmed by 6 bases and 0 bases, with 15 bases remaining between them. CDR1 and CDR2 from the germline V gene are SGHTA and FQGNSA. This CDR3 comprises 15 residues. The CDR3 here is CASSPVGGGSYEQYF. The DNA of the CDR3 is TGTGCCAGCAGTCCTGTCGGAGGGGGCTCCTACGAGCAGTACTTC.

The chain combines TRBV30 with TRBJ2-7; tentatively, D is TRBD2 (6 bases). The V and J ends lost 5 bases and 0 bases respectively, with 14 bases between them. The CDR3 loop spans 14 amino acids. Germline V gene lookup returns CDR1 GTSNPN and CDR2 SVGIG (reference sequence). The CDR3 DNA sequence: TGTGCCTGGGAAGGGACTGGGAGCTCCTACGAGCAGTACTTC. Translation: CAWEGTGSSYEQYF. The full variable domain, with the rest looked up from reference TRBV30 and TRBJ2-7, is SQTIHQWPATLVQPVGSPLSLECTVEGTSNPNLYWYRQAAGRGLQLLFYSVGIGQISSEVPQNLSASRPQDRQFILSSKKLLLSDSGFYLCAWEGTGSSYEQYFGPGTRLTVT.

The chain carries TRBV24-1 and TRBJ1-5, with D maybe TRBD1 (6 bases). With 3 bases removed from V and 7 bases from J, the gap between germline ends came to 12 bases. There are 14 residues in the CDR3. CDR1 and CDR2 from the germline V gene are KGHDR and SFDVKD. CDR3 DNA: TGTGCCACCAGTGATGGGGGCGAGGAGCAGCCCCAGCATTTT. This sequence encodes CATSDGGEEQPQHF.

This clonotype was detected many times. The CDR3: CASSPGLGEYDYEQYF. CDR3 nucleotides: TGCGCCAGCAGCCCCGGACTGGGGGAATACGACTACGAGCAGTACTTC. This chain connects TRBV5-1 to TRBJ2-7; D possibly matches TRBD1 or TRBD2 (5 bases each). Trimming pared 4 bases from V and 3 bases from J, leaving 20 bases between. CDR1 and CDR2 (germline): SGHRS, YFSETQ. The CDR3 runs to 16 residues. Together with reference TRBV5-1 and TRBJ2-7, the CDR3 gives the full variable domain: KAGVTQTPRYLIKTRGQQVTLSCSPISGHRSVSWYQQTPGQGLQFLFEYFSETQRNKGNFPGRFSGRQFSNSRSEMNVSTLELGDSALYLCASSPGLGEYDYEQYFGPGTRLTVT.

For this clonotype: Given a much more abundant clone one base away, this may be a read error. This chain links TRBV5-1 with TRBJ1-1; 8 bases match TRBD1. The junction had 8 bases not matched to a gene; V was cut back by 4 bases and J by 3 bases. The CDR3 is made up of 15 amino acids. Per germline, CDR1 SGHRS and CDR2 YFSETQ. DNA of the CDR3: TGCGCCAGCAGCCCCGGGACAGGTTTAGACACTGAAGCTTTCTTT. Translating it yields CASSPGTGLDTEAFF. Full variable domain (remainder filled in from reference TRBV5-1 and TRBJ1-1): KAGVTQTPRYLIKTRGQQVTLSCSPISGHRSVSWYQQTPGQGLQFLFEYFSETQRNKGNFPGRFSGRQFSNSRSEMNVSTLELGDSALYLCASSPGTGLDTEAFFGQGTRLTVV.

Remarks on this clonotype: A much larger clone differs by one base, so this may be a read error. Since no conserved phenylalanine or tryptophan closes the CDR3, a read error is the likely cause. The chain joins TRBV6-1 to TRBJ2-2; no definite D call. CDR3 size: 13 residues. Germline V gives CDR1 MNHNS, CDR2 SASEGT. V shed 6 bases and J shed 1 base, with 6 bases lying between them. The CDR3 coding sequence is TGTGCCAGCAGCAACGAGAACACCGGGGAGCTGTTTTCT. This codes for CASSNENTGELFS.

This chain links TRBV20-1 with TRBJ2-5; D remains unclear. The CDR3 runs to 12 residues. Germline values: CDR1 DFQATT, CDR2 SNEGSKA (reference sequence). The ends were cut back, 1 base at V and 6 bases at J, with 9 bases in the middle. Written as DNA, the CDR3 is TGCAGTGCTAGAGTCCAGGTCCAGACCCAGTACTTC. Amino acid sequence: CSARVQVQTQYF.

The chain combines TRBV7-9 with TRBJ2-7, with D unclear. The length of the CDR3 is 13 residues. V lost 5 bases and J 0 bases, leaving 8 bases between the germline ends. Germline CDR1 reads SEHNR; CDR2 reads FQNEAQ (reference sequence). CDR3 coding DNA: TGTGCCAGCAGCGAGCCTAGCTCCTACGAGCAGTACTTC. Residues: CASSEPSSYEQYF.

As to this clonotype: No DNA is shown, since the ends of the CDR3 on it are uncertain; the CDR3 is the one TCRdb lists. CDR3 residues: CSAGQNDYGCTF. V and J are TRBV29-1 and TRBJ1-2. The CDR3 length is 12 residues, termini included. The V gene's germline CDR1 is SQVTM and CDR2 ANQGSEA.

The rearrangement joins TRBV20-1 to TRBJ1-2; possible D gene TRBD1, 5 bases. V gave up 5 bases and J gave up 3 bases, with 7 bases separating them. Germline values: CDR1 DFQATT, CDR2 SNEGSKA (reference sequence). This CDR3 contains 11 residues. CDR3 bases: TGCAGTGCTGTGGGGGACTATGGCTACACCTTC. It encodes CSAVGDYGYTF.

This clonotype has more than one count but fewer than ten. The chain uses TRBV25-1 and TRBJ1-2; 7 bases are shared with TRBD1. This CDR3 has 15 amino acids. J was trimmed by 4 bases and V by 5 bases; bases with no gene match: 10. Germline CDR1 MGHDK, CDR2 SYGVNS. The DNA for the CDR3 is TGTGCCAGCAGTACTTGGAAGGGGGACAGCTATGGCTACACCTTC. This codes for CASSTWKGDSYGYTF.

For the CDR3, the DNA is TGTGCCAGCAGCTTGACCGTGGGAAAACTGTTTTTT. Amino acid sequence: CASSLTVGKLFF. The rearrangement links TRBV7-8 to TRBJ1-4, with unresolved D. CDR1 is SGHVS, CDR2 FQNEAQ, per germline. There are 12 residues in the CDR3. The ends were cut back, 3 bases at V and 10 bases at J, with 9 bases in the middle.

The chain has TRBV20-1 and TRBJ1-5; D gene unclear. Germline V gene sequence: CDR1 DFQATT, CDR2 SNEGSKA (reference sequence). There are 13 residues in the CDR3. Trimming pared 4 bases from V and 6 bases from J, leaving 13 bases between. The CDR3: CSAISQSGQPQHF. CDR3 bases: TGCAGTGCTATTAGCCAGTCGGGTCAGCCCCAGCATTTT.

The rearrangement joins TRBV10-1 to TRBJ2-7; 11 bases are a match to TRBD2. Germline trimming cut 10 bases from V and 3 bases from J; bases unmatched to any gene: 11. This CDR3 is 15 amino acids long. CDR1 WNHNN and CDR2 SYGVQD come from the germline V gene (reference sequence). CDR3 nucleotide sequence: TGCGCCATGGCTAGCGGGGGGTCGACGATCTACGAGCAGTACTTC. Its translation is CAMASGGSTIYEQYF.

This chain links TRBV2 with TRBJ2-7; 8 bases fit TRBD1. Germline V gene data show CDR1 as SNHLY and CDR2 as FYNNEI. This CDR3 has 15 residues. The CDR3 coding sequence is TGTGCTATTCAACCCCGGGACAGGAGGTCCTACGAGCAGTACTTC. This gives the protein CAIQPRDRRSYEQYF.

The table lists this clonotype with many counts. The chain links TRBV13 to TRBJ1-6; D possibly corresponds to TRBD1 (5 bases). The CDR3 is 14 residues long. Per the germline V gene, CDR1 is PRHDT and CDR2 is FYEKMQ (reference sequence). The V end lost 5 bases, the J end lost 5 bases, and 10 bases lay between the germline ends. The CDR3 sequence: CASSPGTDNSPLHF. The CDR3 bases are TGTGCCAGCAGCCCCGGGACGGATAATTCACCCCTCCACTTT. Full variable domain (remainder filled in from reference TRBV13 and TRBJ1-6): AAGVIQSPRHLIKEKRETATLKCYPIPRHDTVYWYQQGPGQDPQFLISFYEKMQSDKGSIPDRFSAQQFSDYHSELNMSSLELGDSALYFCASSPGTDNSPLHFGNGTRLTVT.

The J gene is TRBJ2-1, the V gene TRBV5-8; no reliable D call. The V gene lost 7 bases and the J gene lost 6 bases, with 5 bases spanning the gap. CDR1 is SGHTS and CDR2 is YDEGEE in the germline V gene. CDR3 length: 10 amino acids. The CDR3 loop reads CASRLNEQFF. Written as DNA, the CDR3 is TGTGCCAGCCGACTCAATGAGCAGTTCTTC.

This clonotype occurred a few times. This chain joins TRBV29-1 and TRBJ2-7; no reliable D call. V lost 4 bases, J lost 5 bases, and 12 bases lay in between. This CDR3 has 12 amino acids. Per the germline V gene, CDR1 is SQVTM and CDR2 is ANQGSEA. The CDR3 sequence is CSVVVRVHEQYF. Written as DNA, the CDR3 is TGCAGCGTTGTAGTCCGGGTGCACGAGCAGTACTTC.

Worth noting for this clonotype: A read error may explain this, as a much larger clone is one base away. This chain links TRBV6-1 with TRBJ2-7, with 8 nucleotides matching TRBD2. Losses at the gene ends were 3 bases for V and 9 bases for J; bases not matched to a gene: 10. The CDR3 has 14 residues. Germline V gives CDR1 MNHNS, CDR2 SASEGT. CDR3 loop: CASSESGGAGGQYF. The DNA of the CDR3 is TGTGCCAGCAGTGAGTCAGGTGGGGCGGGGGGGCAGTACTTC.